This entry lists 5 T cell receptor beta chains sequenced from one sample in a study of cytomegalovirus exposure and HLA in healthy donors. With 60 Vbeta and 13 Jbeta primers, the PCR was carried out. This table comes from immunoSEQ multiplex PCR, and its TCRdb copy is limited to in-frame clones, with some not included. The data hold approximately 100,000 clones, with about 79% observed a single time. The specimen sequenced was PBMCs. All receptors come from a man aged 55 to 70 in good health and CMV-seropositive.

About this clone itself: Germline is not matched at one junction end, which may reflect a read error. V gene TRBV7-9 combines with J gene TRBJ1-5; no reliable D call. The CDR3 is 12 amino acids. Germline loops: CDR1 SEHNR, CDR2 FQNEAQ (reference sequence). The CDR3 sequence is CSSSSGNQPQHF. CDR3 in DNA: TGTTCCAGCAGCTCCGGCAATCAGCCCCAGCATTTT. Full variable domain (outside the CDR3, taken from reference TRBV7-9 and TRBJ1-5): DTGVSQNPRHKITKRGQNVTFRCDPISEHNRLYWYRQTLGQGPEFLTYFQNEAQLEKSRLLSDRFSAERPKGSFSTLEIQRTEQGDSAMYLCSSSSGNQPQHFGDGTRLSIL.

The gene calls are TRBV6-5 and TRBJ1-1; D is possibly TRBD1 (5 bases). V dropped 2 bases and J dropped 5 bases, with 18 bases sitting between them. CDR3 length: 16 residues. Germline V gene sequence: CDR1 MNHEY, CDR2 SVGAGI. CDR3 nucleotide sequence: TGTGCCAGCAGTTACCCCGGAAGGGTGGGGGGTACTGAAGCTTTCTTT. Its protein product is CASSYPGRVGGTEAFF.

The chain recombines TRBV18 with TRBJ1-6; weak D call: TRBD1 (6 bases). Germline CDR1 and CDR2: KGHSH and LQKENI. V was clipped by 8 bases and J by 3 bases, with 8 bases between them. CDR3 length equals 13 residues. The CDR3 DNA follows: TGTGCCAGCAAGGACAGCTATAATTCACCCCTCCACTTT. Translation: CASKDSYNSPLHF.

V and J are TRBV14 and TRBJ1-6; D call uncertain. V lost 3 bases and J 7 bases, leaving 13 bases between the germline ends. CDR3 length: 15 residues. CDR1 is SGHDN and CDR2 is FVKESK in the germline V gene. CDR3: CASSHRRQENSPLHF. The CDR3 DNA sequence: TGTGCCAGCAGCCATAGGCGACAAGAAAATTCACCCCTCCACTTT.

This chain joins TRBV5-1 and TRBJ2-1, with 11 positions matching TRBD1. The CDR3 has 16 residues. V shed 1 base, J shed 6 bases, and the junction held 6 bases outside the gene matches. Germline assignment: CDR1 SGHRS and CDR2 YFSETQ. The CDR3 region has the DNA TGCGCCAGCAGCTTGAGGGCTGGGACAGGGGGCAATGAGCAGTTCTTC. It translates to CASSLRAGTGGNEQFF.